This TCR beta chain was sequenced for a study of blood T cell repertoires in COVID-19. At the level of the study: Researchers got acute and convalescent COVID-19 samples from the United States, Italy and Spain.

Sequencing used immunoSEQ multiplex PCR; TCRdb keeps in-frame clones, though not all of them. Among about 240,000 clones, approximately 82% were seen once, and the ten largest hold less than 4%. This CDR3 is 19 amino acids long. V gave up 5 bases and J gave up 0 bases; unmatched junction bases: 16. Germline-derived CDR1 and CDR2 are SGHRS and YFSETQ. The chain is built from TRBV5-1 and TRBJ2-5; TRBD2 agrees at 10 bases. This TCR was sampled from a woman younger than 30 with acute or convalescent COVID-19. Sequencing was done on a sample of peripheral blood. The CDR3 here is CASRPDRALAGAHQETQYF. The CDR3 DNA reads TGCGCCAGCAGACCCGACAGGGCCCTAGCGGGGGCCCACCAAGAGACCCAGTACTTC.